This entry features one T cell receptor (beta chain) sequence. This clonotype was counted a few times. Its antigen is not yet known. It has no much larger one-base neighbor in the sample; base qualities were not kept. For repertoire sequencing, the TCR beta CDR3 regions were amplified from RNA transcripts. The first round was an RT-PCR using HTBI primers with the Qiagen OneStep RT-PCR kit, and this first round was followed by a second-round multiplex PCR, then size selection and purification. The libraries underwent paired-end sequencing with 100 bp reads on an Illumina HiSeq2000. On the authors' methods: SOAPnuke was used for read processing, and reads with adapters, uncalled bases, a mean Phred below 15, or no exact constant-primer or identifier match were discarded. COPE v1.2.5 was used to merge the high-quality paired reads. Unique nucleotide sequences were defined as clonotypes and aligned to IMGT TRB V, D and J references using MiTCR v1.1. Analysis was restricted to V-J combinations with a frequency above 0.0001, which covered over 98% of repertoires. For each V-J combination, a TCR clonal expansion and chaos score was defined as F50 clonal expansion divided by the chaos observed in the TCRdist matrix. Features were reduced by Welch's t-statistics and random forest to around 14 V-J combinations, which fed a naive Bayes classifier. The similarity between thyroid and blood repertoires was quantified using the Morisita-Horn index. TCRdb reanalyzed the raw reads on its own, using fastp at Q25 for trimming and MiXCR for clone calling, and kept in-frame beta chains. Entries that share a CDR3 protein sequence are merged under the most common genes and DNA. The V and J calls, along with clone size, are taken from TCRdb and not from the paper's own processing. This sample gives roughly 700,000 distinct CDR3 sequences in total; 40% of them show up just once. Together, the top ten hold 44% of the sample.

Reading the germline V gene (reference sequence) gives CDR1 LNHDA and CDR2 SQIVND. Its CDR3 holds 14 amino acids, cysteine through phenylalanine. Kept here is only the CDR3 DNA, which spans 42 bases and is read in frame from base 1. Trimming removed 5 bases from V and 7 bases from J, leaving 15 bases between the germline ends. Patients with ophthalmopathy had moderately to severely active disease, with a Clinical Activity Score of 3 or more, a NOSPECS grade of 4 or more, and a disease duration of less than 3 months. Patients with other autoimmune diseases, uncontrolled infections, pregnancy or lactation were excluded from the study. Clinical symptoms, serum thyroxine, TRAb, thyroid ultrasound and orbital computed tomography formed the basis of the diagnosis. Using Ficoll-Paque density gradient centrifugation, PBMCs were isolated from about 9.2 ml of fresh peripheral blood. Trizol reagent was used to extract the total RNA, and its quality was then checked on an Agilent 2100 Bioanalyzer.

These data originate in a study of Graves' ophthalmopathy and Graves' hyperthyroidism (dated by TCRdb to between 2017 and 2018). In terms of the full investigation: Peripheral blood was collected at initial diagnosis, before any treatment. The study used TCR beta repertoire signatures to distinguish Graves' ophthalmopathy from Graves' hyperthyroidism and to predict progression to ophthalmopathy. In total, 135 blood samples were TCR-sequenced: fewer than 50 ophthalmopathy, some 75 hyperthyroidism and roughly 17 hyperthyroidism-to-ophthalmopathy patients. A discovery set of 100 patients (43 ophthalmopathy, 57 stable hyperthyroidism) was enrolled to explore V-J signatures distinguishing ophthalmopathy from hyperthyroidism. An independent validation cohort comprised fewer than 20 hyperthyroidism patients and some 16 patients who later progressed from hyperthyroidism to ophthalmopathy. In several hyperthyroidism patients, the T-cell repertoire of thyroid tissue was compared with the T-cell repertoire of blood. After sampling, hyperthyroidism patients received methimazole starting at 30 mg daily, and ophthalmopathy patients received high-dose intravenous methylprednisolone.

On the study overall, not on this receptor specifically: In validation, the model predicted ophthalmopathy progression with over 60% sensitivity and approximately 72% specificity; 12 predicted patients were CT-confirmed with GO in a median of 6.5 months. Sample size was not statistically predetermined, and group allocation was not concealed from the investigators. Ophthalmopathy was separated from stable hyperthyroidism by the 13-signature model with more than 85% sensitivity and roughly 83% specificity in cross-validation and with 80%/75% in the test set. Among expanded thyroid clonotypes with frequency above 0.001, most also showed up in blood, which suggests that blood repertoires may reflect the thyroid immune response.

In this chain, TRBV19 is recombined with TRBJ1-5; no D gene can be assigned with confidence. The material sequenced was peripheral blood. The receptor was isolated from an adult man with Graves' ophthalmopathy. For the CDR3, the sequence is CASSAQTTAQPQHF. The nucleotides read TGTGCCAGTAGTGCGCAGACCACAGCACAGCCCCAGCATTTT.